This is a list of T cell receptor beta chains from one sample in a study of T cells after yellow fever vaccination. A single record per CDR3 protein comes from TCRdb applying MiXCR to the 5' RACE reads. The sample records about 240,000 distinct CDR3 sequences, 6.9% being singletons. Here the sequenced sample was CD4+ T cells sorted from PBMCs, taken 15 days after the yellow fever booster vaccination. These receptors came from a man aged 25-45 years who received the YFV17D yellow fever vaccine. The conserved cysteine and the conserved F or W are not part of the CDR3 here. The D gene is left open where the match is weak.

v_call: TRBV29-1; j_call: TRBJ1-3; d_call: TRBD1; cdr3_aa: SAASGQGIGNTIY
v_call: TRBV12-3/TRBV12-4; j_call: TRBJ2-3; d_call: NA; cdr3_aa: ASSPRVVAPDTQY
v_call: TRBV12-3/TRBV12-4; j_call: TRBJ1-4; d_call: TRBD1; cdr3_aa: ASSPPRGNGEKLF
v_call: TRBV20-1; j_call: TRBJ2-5; d_call: NA; cdr3_aa: CARAHGPPGYQETQY
v_call: TRBV30; j_call: TRBJ1-1; d_call: NA; cdr3_aa: AWRPWGYTEAF
v_call: TRBV7-9; j_call: TRBJ2-2; d_call: TRBD2; cdr3_aa: ASTRKRETTGELF
v_call: TRBV7-2; j_call: TRBJ1-3; d_call: TRBD1; cdr3_aa: ASSLVGGGFGNTIY
v_call: TRBV5-4; j_call: TRBJ2-7; d_call: NA; cdr3_aa: ASSSRTTPYEQY
v_call: TRBV20-1; j_call: TRBJ2-7; d_call: NA; cdr3_aa: SVLHPRAYEQY
v_call: TRBV7-9; j_call: TRBJ2-2; d_call: NA; cdr3_aa: ASSLYWPGKNTGELF
v_call: TRBV6-5; j_call: TRBJ2-7; d_call: NA; cdr3_aa: ASRPGSLDPYEQY
v_call: TRBV7-2; j_call: TRBJ1-2; d_call: TRBD1; cdr3_aa: ASSFTQGGGYT
v_call: TRBV6-2/TRBV6-3; j_call: TRBJ2-3; d_call: TRBD2; cdr3_aa: ASRKRREGTEPMPSTDTQY